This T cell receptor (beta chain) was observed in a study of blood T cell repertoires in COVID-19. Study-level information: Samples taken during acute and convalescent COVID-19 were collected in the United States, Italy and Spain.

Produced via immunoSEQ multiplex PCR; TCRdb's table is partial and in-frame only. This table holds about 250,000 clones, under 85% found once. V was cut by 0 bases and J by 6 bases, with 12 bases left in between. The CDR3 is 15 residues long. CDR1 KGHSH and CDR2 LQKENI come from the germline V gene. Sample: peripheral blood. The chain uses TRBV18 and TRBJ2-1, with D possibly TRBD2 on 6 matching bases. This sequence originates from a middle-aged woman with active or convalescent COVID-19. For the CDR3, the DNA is TGTGCCAGCTCACCACCGGGCGGGGCCTCCAATGAGCAGTTCTTC. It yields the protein CASSPPGGASNEQFF.